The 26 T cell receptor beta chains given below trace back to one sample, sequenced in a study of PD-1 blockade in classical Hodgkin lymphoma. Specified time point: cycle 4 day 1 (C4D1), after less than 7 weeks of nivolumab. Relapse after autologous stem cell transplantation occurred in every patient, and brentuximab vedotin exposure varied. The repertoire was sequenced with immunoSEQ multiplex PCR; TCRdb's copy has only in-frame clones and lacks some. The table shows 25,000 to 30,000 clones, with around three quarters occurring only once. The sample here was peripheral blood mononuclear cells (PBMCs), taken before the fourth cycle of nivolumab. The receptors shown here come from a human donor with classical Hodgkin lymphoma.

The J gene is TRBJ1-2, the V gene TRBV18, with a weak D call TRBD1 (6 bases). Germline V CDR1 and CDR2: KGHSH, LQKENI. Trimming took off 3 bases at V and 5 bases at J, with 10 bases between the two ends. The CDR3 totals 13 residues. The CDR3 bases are TGTGCCAGCTCACCGGACAGCGTATATGGCTACACCTTC. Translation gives CASSPDSVYGYTF.

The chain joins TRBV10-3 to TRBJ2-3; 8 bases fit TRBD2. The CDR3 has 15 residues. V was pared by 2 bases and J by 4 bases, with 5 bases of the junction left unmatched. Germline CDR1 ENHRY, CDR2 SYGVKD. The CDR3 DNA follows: TGTGCCATCAGTGAGACTAGCGGAGGGGCAGATACGCAGTATTTT. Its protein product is CAISETSGGADTQYF.

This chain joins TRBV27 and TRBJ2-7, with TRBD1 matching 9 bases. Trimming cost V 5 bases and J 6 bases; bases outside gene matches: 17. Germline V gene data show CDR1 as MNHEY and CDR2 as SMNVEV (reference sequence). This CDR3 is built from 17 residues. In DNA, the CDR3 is TGTGCCAGCAGTAAACGACAGGGGGTTGGTCTAGGGGGCGAGCAGTACTTC. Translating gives CASSKRQGVGLGGEQYF.

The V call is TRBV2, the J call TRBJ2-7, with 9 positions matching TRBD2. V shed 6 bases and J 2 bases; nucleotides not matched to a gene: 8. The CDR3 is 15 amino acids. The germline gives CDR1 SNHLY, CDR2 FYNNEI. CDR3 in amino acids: CASSERRTSAYEQYF. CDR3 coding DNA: TGTGCCAGCAGCGAAAGGAGGACTAGCGCCTACGAGCAGTACTTC.

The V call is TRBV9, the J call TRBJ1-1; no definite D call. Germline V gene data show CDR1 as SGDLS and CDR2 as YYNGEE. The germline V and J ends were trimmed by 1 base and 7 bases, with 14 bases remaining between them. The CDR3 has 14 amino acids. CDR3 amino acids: CASSVLPTKGEAFF. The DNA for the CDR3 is TGTGCCAGCAGCGTACTCCCGACAAAGGGTGAAGCTTTCTTT.

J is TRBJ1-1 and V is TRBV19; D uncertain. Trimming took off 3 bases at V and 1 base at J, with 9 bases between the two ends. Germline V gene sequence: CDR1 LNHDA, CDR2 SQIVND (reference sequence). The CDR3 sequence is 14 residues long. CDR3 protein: CASSMWSKNTEAFF. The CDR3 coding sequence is TGTGCCAGTAGTATGTGGAGCAAGAACACTGAAGCTTTCTTT.

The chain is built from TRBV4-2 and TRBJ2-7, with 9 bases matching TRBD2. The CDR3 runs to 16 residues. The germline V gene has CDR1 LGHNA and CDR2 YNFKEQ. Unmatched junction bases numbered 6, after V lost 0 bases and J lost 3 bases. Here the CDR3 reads CASSQELAGPLYEQYF. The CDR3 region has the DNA TGTGCCAGCAGCCAAGAGCTAGCGGGACCTCTCTACGAGCAGTACTTC.

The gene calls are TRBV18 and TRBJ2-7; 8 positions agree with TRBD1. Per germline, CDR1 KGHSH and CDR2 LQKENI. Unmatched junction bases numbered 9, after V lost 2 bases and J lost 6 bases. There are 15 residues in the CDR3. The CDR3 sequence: CASSPGWQGAVEQYF. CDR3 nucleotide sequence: TGTGCCAGCTCACCAGGCTGGCAGGGGGCCGTCGAGCAGTACTTC.

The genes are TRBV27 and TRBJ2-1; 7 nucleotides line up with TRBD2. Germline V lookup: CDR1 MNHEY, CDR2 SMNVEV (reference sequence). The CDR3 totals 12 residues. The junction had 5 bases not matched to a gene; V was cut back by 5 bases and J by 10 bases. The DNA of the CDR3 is TGTGCCAGCAGTCAAAGGGGAGGGGAGCAGTTCTTC. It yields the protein CASSQRGGEQFF.

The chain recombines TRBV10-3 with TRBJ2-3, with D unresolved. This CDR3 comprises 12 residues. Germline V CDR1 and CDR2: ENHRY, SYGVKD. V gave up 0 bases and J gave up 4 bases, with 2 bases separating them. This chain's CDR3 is CAISESPDTQYF. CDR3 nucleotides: TGTGCCATCAGTGAGTCTCCAGATACGCAGTATTTT.

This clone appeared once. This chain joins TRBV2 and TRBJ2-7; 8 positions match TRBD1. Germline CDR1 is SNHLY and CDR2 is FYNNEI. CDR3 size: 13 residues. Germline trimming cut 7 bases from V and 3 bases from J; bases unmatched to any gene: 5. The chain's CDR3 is CASTRTGYYEQYF. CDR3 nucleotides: TGTGCCAGCACCCGGACAGGGTACTACGAGCAGTACTTC.

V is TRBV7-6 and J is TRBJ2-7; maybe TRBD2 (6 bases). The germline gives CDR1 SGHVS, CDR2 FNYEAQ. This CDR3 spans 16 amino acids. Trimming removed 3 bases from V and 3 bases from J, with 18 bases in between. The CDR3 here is CASSLGLSGEGYEQYF. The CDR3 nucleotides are TGTGCCAGCAGCTTGGGGTTATCGGGAGAAGGCTACGAGCAGTACTTC. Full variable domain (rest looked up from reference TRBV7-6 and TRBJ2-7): GAGVSQSPRYKVTKRGQDVALRCDPISGHVSLYWYRQALGQGPEFLTYFNYEAQQDKSGLPNDRFSAERPEGSISTLTIQRTEQRDSAMYRCASSLGLSGEGYEQYFGPGTRLTVT.

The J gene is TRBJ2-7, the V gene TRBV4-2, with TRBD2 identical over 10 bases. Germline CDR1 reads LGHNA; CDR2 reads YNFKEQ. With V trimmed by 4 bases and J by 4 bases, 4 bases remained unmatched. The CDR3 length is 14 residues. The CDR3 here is CASSRTSGPYEQYF. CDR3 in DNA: TGTGCCAGCAGCCGGACTAGCGGCCCATACGAGCAGTACTTC.

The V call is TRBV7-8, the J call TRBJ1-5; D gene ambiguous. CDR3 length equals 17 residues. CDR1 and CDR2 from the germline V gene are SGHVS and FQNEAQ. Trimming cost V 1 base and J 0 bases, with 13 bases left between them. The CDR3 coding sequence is TGTGCCAGCAGCTTAGAGAGCCCCCAAGTTAGCAATCAGCCCCAGCATTTT. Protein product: CASSLESPQVSNQPQHF.

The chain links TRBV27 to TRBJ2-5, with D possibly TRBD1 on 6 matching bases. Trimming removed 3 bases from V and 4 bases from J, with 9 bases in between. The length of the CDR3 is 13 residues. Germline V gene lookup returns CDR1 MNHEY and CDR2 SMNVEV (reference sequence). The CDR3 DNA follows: TGTGCCAGCAGTTTGGACAGCCGAGAGACCCAGTACTTC. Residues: CASSLDSRETQYF.

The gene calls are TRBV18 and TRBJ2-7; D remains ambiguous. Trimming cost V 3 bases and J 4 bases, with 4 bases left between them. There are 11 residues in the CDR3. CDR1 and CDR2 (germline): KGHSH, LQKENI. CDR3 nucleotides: TGTGCCAGCTCACCCAATTACGAGCAGTACTTC. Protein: CASSPNYEQYF.

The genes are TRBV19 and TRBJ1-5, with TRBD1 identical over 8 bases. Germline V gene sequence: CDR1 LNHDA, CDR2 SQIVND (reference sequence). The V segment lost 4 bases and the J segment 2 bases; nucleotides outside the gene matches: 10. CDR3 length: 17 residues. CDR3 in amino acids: CASSKRQGIVGNQPQHF. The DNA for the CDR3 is TGTGCCAGTAGTAAACGACAGGGGATTGTAGGCAATCAGCCCCAGCATTTT.

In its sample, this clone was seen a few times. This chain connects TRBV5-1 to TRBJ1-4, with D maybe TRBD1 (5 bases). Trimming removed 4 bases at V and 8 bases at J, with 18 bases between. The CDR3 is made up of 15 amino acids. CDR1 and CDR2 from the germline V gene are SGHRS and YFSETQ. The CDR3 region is CASSTGRGAGEKLFF. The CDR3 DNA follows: TGCGCCAGCAGCACGGGGCGCGGGGCCGGCGAAAAACTGTTTTTT. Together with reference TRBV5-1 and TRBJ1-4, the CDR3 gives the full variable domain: KAGVTQTPRYLIKTRGQQVTLSCSPISGHRSVSWYQQTPGQGLQFLFEYFSETQRNKGNFPGRFSGRQFSNSRSEMNVSTLELGDSALYLCASSTGRGAGEKLFFGSGTQLSVL.

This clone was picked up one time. The DNA of the CDR3 is TGTGCCAGCAGCCCCCGGGTCCTAAAAAACATTCAGTACTTC. It codes for CASSPRVLKNIQYF. The chain links TRBV5-6 to TRBJ2-4; no reliable D call. V was cut by 4 bases and J by 4 bases, with 12 bases left in between. Germline CDR1 and CDR2: SGHDT and YYEEEE. The CDR3 runs 14 residues.

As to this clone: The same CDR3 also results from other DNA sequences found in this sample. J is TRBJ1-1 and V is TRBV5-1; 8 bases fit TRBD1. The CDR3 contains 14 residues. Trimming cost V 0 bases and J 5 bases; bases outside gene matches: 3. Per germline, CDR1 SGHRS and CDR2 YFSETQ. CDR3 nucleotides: TGCGCCAGCAGCTTGGGGACAGGGAAGACTGAAGCTTTCTTT. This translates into CASSLGTGKTEAFF.

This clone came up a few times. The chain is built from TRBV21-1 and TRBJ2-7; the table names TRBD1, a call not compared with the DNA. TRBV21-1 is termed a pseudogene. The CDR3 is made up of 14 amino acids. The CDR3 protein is CASSKGAQSYEQYF. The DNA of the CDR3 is TGTGCCAGCAGCAAAGGGGCACAGTCCTACGAGCAGTACTTC.

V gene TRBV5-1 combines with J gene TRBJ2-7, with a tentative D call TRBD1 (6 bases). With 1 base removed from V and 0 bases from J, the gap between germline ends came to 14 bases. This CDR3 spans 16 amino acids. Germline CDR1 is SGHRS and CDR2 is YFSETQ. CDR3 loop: CASSLTWDTSSYEQYF. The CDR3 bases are TGCGCCAGCAGCTTGACGTGGGACACGAGCTCCTACGAGCAGTACTTC. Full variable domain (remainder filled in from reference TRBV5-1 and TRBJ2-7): KAGVTQTPRYLIKTRGQQVTLSCSPISGHRSVSWYQQTPGQGLQFLFEYFSETQRNKGNFPGRFSGRQFSNSRSEMNVSTLELGDSALYLCASSLTWDTSSYEQYFGPGTRLTVT.

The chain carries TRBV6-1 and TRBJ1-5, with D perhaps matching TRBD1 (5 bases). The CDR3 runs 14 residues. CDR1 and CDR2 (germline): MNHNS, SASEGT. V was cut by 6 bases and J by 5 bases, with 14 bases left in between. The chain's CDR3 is CASRFYSRDQPQHF. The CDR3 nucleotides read TGTGCCAGCAGGTTCTATAGCAGGGATCAGCCCCAGCATTTT.

CDR3 nucleotides: TGTGCCAGCAGCTTAGGGGGACTAGCGGGAGGAACAGAGCAGTTCTTC. Protein: CASSLGGLAGGTEQFF. V usage is TRBV7-2 and J usage is TRBJ2-1; TRBD2 aligns across 15 bases. Germline V lookup: CDR1 SGHTA, CDR2 FQGNSA. The V gene end was trimmed by 1 base and the J gene end by 10 bases; junction bases not matched to a gene: 5. The CDR3 is 16 residues long.

The CDR3 coding sequence is TGTGCCAGCAGCCGAGACAGGTTGGGTGAAGCTTTCTTT. It specifies CASSRDRLGEAFF. The rearrangement joins TRBV7-3 to TRBJ1-1; a possible D gene is TRBD1 (6 bases). V was pared by 5 bases and J by 7 bases, with 14 bases between. The CDR3 consists of 13 residues. Germline CDR1 SGHTA, CDR2 FQGTGA.

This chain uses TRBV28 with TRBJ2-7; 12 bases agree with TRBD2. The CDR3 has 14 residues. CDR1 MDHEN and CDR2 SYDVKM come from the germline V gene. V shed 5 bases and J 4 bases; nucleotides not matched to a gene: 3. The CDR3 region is CASSRLAGVYEQYF. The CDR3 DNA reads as TGTGCCAGCAGTAGACTAGCGGGAGTGTACGAGCAGTACTTC.